Sequencing of this TCR beta chain was carried out in a study of CD8 T cells in ankylosing spondylitis. TCRdb used MiXCR to reprocess the 5' RACE reads, holding one entry per CDR3 protein. The sample includes 250,000 to 350,000 distinct CDR3 sequences, roughly 20% of them seen just once. Losses at the gene ends were 3 bases for V and 8 bases for J; bases not matched to a gene: 9. The germline gives CDR1 SGDLS, CDR2 YYNGEE. The CDR3 loop spans 15 amino acids. Sequencing was carried out using blood, either unsorted or a sorted T cell fraction (not recorded which). This clonotype was obtained from a female donor with ankylosing spondylitis or in good health (not recorded which). The V call is TRBV9, the J call TRBJ2-1; the match to TRBD2 covers 9 bases. The CDR3 loop reads CASSALSGSVHEQFF. CDR3 DNA: TGTGCCAGCAGCGCCCTTAGCGGGAGTGTTCATGAGCAGTTCTTC.